This T cell receptor (beta chain) was documented in a study of graft-versus-host responses after intestinal transplantation. Study background: Recipients were all induced with anti-thymocyte globulin, then given tacrolimus and steroids for about three years.

Measured with immunoSEQ multiplex PCR; TCRdb has only the in-frame clones, and not every one. The sample holds about 78,000 clones; around 87% are singletons and the top ten take less than 4.5%. With respect to this clone: The antigen remains undetermined.

The CDR3 runs 13 residues. CDR1 is SGHRS, CDR2 YFSETQ, per germline. Trimming left V 0 bases short and J 4 bases short, with 7 bases between. The TCR comes from a human donor who was the organ donor for an intestinal transplant. The chain couples TRBV5-1 to TRBJ1-2; D gene uncertain. The sample consisted of unstimulated CD8+ T cells sorted from spleen or lymph node cells, taken before transplant. The CDR3 coding sequence is TGCGCCAGCAGCTTGGTGGAGAGCTATGGCTACACCTTC. Translated: CASSLVESYGYTF.